This T cell receptor (beta chain) was captured by sequencing in a study of PD-L1 blockade in urothelial cancer. Study information: Blood underwent analysis 3 weeks (second dose) and 6 weeks after treatment began. Specimens of blood held a median count of about 140,000 T cells. Study outcomes and limitations: At the 3-week point, tumor-associated blood clones expanded more in durable-benefit patients.

This sample's time point: pretreatment peripheral blood. Pretreatment sampling and on-treatment sampling together yielded between 1 and 8 samples for each patient. The germline V and J ends were trimmed by 6 bases and 0 bases, with 9 bases remaining between them. Per the germline V gene, CDR1 is SGHRS and CDR2 is YFSETQ. The CDR3 runs to 14 residues. Profiling relied on immunoSEQ multiplex PCR, and the TCRdb table lists in-frame clones only, not all of them. The sample consists of 30,000 to 40,000 clones, roughly 82% of them appearing once. A note on this clone: The antigen remains undetermined.

The sample here was PBMCs, taken around atezolizumab (anti-PD-L1) treatment. The clonotype comes from a man aged 55 to 69 with urothelial cancer. The chain recombines TRBV5-1 with TRBJ1-4; D gene uncertain. CDR3 loop: CASTQSTTNEKLFF. CDR3 nucleotides: TGCGCCAGCACCCAATCCACAACTAATGAAAAACTGTTTTTT.